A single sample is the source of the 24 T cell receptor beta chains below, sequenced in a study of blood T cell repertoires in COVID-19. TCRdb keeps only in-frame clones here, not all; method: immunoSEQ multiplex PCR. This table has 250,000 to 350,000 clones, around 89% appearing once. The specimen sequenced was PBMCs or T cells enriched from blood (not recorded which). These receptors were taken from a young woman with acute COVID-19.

The CDR3 sequence: CASSLYDPLAGSYNEQFF. The CDR3 DNA reads TGTGCCAGCAGCTTATACGACCCATTAGCGGGTTCCTACAATGAGCAGTTCTTC. The chain uses TRBV7-6 and TRBJ2-1, with TRBD2 matching 7 bases. Trimming took 2 bases from V and 1 from J; bases not matched to a gene: 11. Germline lookup yields CDR1 SGHVS and CDR2 FNYEAQ. CDR3 length: 18 residues.

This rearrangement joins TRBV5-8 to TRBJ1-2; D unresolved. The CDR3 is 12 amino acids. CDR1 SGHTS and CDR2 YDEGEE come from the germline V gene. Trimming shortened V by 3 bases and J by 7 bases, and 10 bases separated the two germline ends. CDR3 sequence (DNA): TGTGCCAGCAGCTCCCAGGCGACTGGCTACACCTTC. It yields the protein CASSSQATGYTF.

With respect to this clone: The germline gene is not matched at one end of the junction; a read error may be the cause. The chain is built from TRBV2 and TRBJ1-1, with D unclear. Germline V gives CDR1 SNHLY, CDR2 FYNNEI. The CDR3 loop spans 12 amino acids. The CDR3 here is CASSEGGPEAFF. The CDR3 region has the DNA TGTGCCAGCAGTGAAGGCGGGCCTGAGGCTTTCTTT.

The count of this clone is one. The CDR3 DNA reads TGTGCCAGCAGCCAAGGAGATAGCGGGAGAGATGGGGAGACCCAGTACTTC. This translates into CASSQGDSGRDGETQYF. The V and J genes are TRBV14 and TRBJ2-5, with 9 bases matching TRBD2. CDR3 length equals 17 residues. Germline trimming cut 1 base from V and 5 bases from J; bases unmatched to any gene: 11. Looked up from germline, CDR1 is SGHDN and CDR2 is FVKESK. The full variable domain, its missing parts supplied by reference TRBV14 and TRBJ2-5, is EAGVTQFPSHSVIEKGQTVTLRCDPISGHDNLYWYRRVMGKEIKFLLHFVKESKQDESGMPNNRFLAERTGGTYSTLKVQPAELEDSGVYFCASSQGDSGRDGETQYFGPGTRLLVL.

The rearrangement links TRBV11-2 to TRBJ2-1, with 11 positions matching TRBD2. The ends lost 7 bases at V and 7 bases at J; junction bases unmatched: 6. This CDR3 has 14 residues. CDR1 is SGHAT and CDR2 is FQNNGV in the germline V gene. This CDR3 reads CASNIAGGPNEQFF. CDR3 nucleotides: TGTGCCAGCAACATAGCGGGAGGGCCAAATGAGCAGTTCTTC.

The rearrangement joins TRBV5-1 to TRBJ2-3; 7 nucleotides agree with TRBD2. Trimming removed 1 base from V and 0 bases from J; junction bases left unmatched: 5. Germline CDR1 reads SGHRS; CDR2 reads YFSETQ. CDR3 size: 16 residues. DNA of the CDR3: TGCGCCAGCAGCTTGTACAGCGGGGCGAGCACAGATACGCAGTATTTT. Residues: CASSLYSGASTDTQYF.

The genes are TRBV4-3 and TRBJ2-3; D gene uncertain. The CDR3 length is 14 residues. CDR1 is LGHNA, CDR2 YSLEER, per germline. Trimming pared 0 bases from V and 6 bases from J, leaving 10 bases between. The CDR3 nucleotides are TGCGCCAGCAGCCAAGATCGAGTCCCCGATACGCAGTATTTT. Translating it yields CASSQDRVPDTQYF.

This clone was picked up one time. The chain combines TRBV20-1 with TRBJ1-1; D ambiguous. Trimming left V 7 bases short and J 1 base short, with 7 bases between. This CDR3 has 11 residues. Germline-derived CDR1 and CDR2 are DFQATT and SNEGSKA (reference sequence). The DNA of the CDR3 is TGCAGTGTTGCAGGGAACACTGAAGCTTTCTTT. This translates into CSVAGNTEAFF.

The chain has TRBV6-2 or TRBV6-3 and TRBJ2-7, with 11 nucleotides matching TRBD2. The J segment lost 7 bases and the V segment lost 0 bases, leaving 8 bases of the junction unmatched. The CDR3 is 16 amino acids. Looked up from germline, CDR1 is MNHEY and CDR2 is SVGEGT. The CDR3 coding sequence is TGTGCCAGCAGTTACTCACTAGCGGGAGACCACGGAGAGCAGTACTTC. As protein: CASSYSLAGDHGEQYF.

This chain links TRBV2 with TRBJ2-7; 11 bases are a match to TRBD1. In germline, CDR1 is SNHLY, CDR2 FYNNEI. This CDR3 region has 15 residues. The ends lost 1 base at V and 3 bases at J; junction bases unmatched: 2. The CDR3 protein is CASSEGGTGGYEQYF. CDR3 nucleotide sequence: TGTGCCAGCAGTGAAGGAGGGACAGGGGGCTACGAGCAGTACTTC.

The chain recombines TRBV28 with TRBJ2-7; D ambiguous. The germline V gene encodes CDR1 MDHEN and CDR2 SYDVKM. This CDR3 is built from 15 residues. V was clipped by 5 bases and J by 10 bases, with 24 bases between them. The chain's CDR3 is CASSLQNRKPHGQYF. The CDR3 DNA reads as TGTGCCAGCAGTCTACAGAACCGGAAGCCTCACGGACAGTACTTC.

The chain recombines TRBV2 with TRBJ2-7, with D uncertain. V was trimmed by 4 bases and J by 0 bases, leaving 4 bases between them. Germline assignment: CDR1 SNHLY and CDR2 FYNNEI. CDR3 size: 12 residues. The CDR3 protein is CASSANSYEQYF. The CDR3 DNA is TGTGCCAGCAGTGCTAACTCCTACGAGCAGTACTTC.

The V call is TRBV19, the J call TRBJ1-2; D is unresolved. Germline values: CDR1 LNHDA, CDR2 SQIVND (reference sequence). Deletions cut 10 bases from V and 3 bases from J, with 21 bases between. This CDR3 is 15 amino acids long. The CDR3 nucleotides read TGTGCCATCACCGAAGGAAGGAACGGGGACTATGGCTACACCTTC. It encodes CAITEGRNGDYGYTF.

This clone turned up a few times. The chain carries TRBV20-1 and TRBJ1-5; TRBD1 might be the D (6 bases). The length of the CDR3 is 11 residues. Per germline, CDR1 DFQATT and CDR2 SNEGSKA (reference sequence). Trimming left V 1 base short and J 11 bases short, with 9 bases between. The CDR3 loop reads CSARVPGAQHF. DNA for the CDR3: TGCAGTGCTAGAGTTCCAGGGGCCCAGCATTTT.

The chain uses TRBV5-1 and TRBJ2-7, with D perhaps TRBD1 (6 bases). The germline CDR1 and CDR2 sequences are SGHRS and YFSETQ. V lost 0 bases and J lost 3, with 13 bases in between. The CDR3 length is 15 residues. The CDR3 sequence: CASSLVNRELYEQYF. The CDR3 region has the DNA TGCGCCAGCAGCTTGGTAAACAGGGAGCTCTACGAGCAGTACTTC.

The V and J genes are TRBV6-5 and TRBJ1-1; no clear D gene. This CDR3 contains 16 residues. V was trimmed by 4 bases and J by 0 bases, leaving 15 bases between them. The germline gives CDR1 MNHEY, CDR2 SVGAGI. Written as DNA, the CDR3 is TGTGCCAGCAGTTCCCAGCGAGGAGGGCTGAACACTGAAGCTTTCTTT. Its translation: CASSSQRGGLNTEAFF.

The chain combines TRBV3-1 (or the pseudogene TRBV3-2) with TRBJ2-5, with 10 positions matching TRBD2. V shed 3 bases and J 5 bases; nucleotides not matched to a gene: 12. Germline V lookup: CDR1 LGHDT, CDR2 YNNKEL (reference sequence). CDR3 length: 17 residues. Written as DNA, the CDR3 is TGTGCCAGCAGCCAGGGGATTCGAGAAGCGGGAGGGGAGACCCAGTACTTC. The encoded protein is CASSQGIREAGGETQYF.

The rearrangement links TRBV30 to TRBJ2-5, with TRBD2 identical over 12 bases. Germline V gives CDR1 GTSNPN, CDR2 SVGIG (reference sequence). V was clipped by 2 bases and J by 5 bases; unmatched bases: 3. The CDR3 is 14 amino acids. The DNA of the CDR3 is TGTGCCTGGAGTACTCTAGCGGGAGGGGAGACCCAGTACTTC. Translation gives CAWSTLAGGETQYF.

The CDR3 spells CATRTGNPYEQYF. The CDR3 DNA is TGTGCCACCCGGACAGGGAATCCCTACGAGCAGTACTTC. The chain employs TRBV6-5 and TRBJ2-7; TRBD1 matches 8 bases. The CDR3 totals 13 residues. Germline CDR1 MNHEY, CDR2 SVGAGI. The V segment lost 10 bases and the J segment 2 bases; nucleotides outside the gene matches: 7.

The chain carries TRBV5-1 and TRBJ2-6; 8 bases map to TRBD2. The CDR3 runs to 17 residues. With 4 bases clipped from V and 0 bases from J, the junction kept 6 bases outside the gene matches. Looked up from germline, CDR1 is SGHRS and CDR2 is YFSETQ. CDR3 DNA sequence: TGCGCCAGCAGCCCCCGGGGGGGAAGCTCTGGGGCCAACGTCCTGACTTTC. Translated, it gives CASSPRGGSSGANVLTF.

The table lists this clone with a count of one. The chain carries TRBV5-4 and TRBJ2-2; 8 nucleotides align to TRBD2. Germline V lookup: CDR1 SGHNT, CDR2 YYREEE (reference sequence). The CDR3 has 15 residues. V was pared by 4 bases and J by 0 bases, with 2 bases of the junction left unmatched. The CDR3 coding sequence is TGTGCCAGCAGCCAGGGACTAGCGAACACCGGGGAGCTGTTTTTT. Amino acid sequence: CASSQGLANTGELFF.

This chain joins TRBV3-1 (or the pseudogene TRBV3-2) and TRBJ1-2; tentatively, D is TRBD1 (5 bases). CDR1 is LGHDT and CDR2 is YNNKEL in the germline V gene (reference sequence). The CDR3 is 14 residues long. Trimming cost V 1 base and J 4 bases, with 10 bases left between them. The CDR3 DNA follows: TGTGCCAGCAGCCAAGGCGGGGCCCTCTATGGCTACACCTTC. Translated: CASSQGGALYGYTF.

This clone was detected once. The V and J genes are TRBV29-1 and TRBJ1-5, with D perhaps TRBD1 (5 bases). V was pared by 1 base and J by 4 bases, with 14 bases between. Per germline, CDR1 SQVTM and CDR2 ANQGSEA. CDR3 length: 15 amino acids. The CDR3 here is CSVEGGSQDNQPQHF. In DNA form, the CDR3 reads TGCAGCGTTGAAGGGGGCAGCCAGGATAATCAGCCCCAGCATTTT.

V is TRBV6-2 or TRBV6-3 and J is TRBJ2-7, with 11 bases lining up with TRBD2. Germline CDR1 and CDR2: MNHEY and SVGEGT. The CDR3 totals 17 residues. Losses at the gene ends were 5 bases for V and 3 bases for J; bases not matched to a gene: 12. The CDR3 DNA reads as TGTGCCAGCAGTCAAGATCTAGCGGGAGGAGACCACTACGAGCAGTACTTC. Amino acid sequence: CASSQDLAGGDHYEQYF.